This T cell receptor beta chain was recovered during a study of T cells in Graves' hyperthyroidism and ophthalmopathy. The wider study: Upon initial diagnosis and before any treatment, peripheral blood was collected.

Germline V gene sequence: CDR1 SNHLY, CDR2 FYNNEI. The trim removed 10 bases at V and 8 bases at J, leaving 7 bases unmatched. CDR3 length: 12 residues. The investigators amplified TCR beta CDR3 regions from RNA transcripts. The HTBI primer set served for first-round RT-PCR of the TCR CDR3. Each CDR3 protein gets one entry after TCRdb re-called the multiplex PCR reads with MiXCR. The sample has approximately 400,000 distinct CDR3 sequences, approximately 12% seen once. Ten or more counts support this clonotype. V and J are TRBV2 and TRBJ1-2, with 10 nucleotides matching TRBD1. The sequencing input was blood. The clonotype was recovered from a young man with Graves' hyperthyroidism that later progressed to Graves' ophthalmopathy. The CDR3 DNA follows: TGTGCCAAAGGGACAGGGGAAGCGGGCTACACCTTC. It codes for CAKGTGEAGYTF. Variable domain in full (rest from reference TRBV2 and TRBJ1-2): EPEVTQTPSHQVTQMGQEVILRCVPISNHLYFYWYRQILGQKVEFLVSFYNNEISEKSEIFDDQFSVERPDGSNFTLKIRSTKLEDSAMYFCAKGTGEAGYTFGSGTRLTVV.